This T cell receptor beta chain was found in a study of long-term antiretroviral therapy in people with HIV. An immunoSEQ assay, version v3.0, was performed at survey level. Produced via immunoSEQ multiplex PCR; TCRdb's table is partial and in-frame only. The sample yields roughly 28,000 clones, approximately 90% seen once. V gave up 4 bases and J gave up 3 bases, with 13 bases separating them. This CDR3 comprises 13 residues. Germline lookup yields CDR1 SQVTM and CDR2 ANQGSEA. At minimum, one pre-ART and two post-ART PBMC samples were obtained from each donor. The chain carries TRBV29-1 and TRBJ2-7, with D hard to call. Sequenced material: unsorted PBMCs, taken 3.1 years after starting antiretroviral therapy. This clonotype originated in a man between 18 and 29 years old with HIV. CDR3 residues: CSVAVASDYEQYF. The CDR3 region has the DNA TGCAGCGTTGCGGTCGCCTCGGACTACGAGCAGTACTTC.